Below, one TCR beta chain is given with its context. In the original analysis: Amplification with reference gene primers provided the estimates of nucleated cell counts. Sequencing used immunoSEQ multiplex PCR; TCRdb keeps in-frame clones, though not all of them. That table supplies the V and J calls and clone size; D and trimming were determined from the DNA. The sample contains 200,000 to 250,000 clones, 87% of which appear only once. V shed 5 bases, J shed 3 bases, and the junction held 10 bases outside the gene matches. The CDR3 has 16 amino acids. Germline loops: CDR1 MDHEN, CDR2 SYDVKM. The data belong to a study of blood T cell repertoires in COVID-19. Study as a whole: The study drew acute and convalescent COVID-19 samples from the United States, Italy and Spain. The analysed material was cDNA or gDNA that came from T cells, B-cell-depleted T cells, or PBMCs.

Sequencing was carried out using peripheral blood. The chain uses TRBV28 and TRBJ1-2; the match to TRBD1 covers 9 bases. This clonotype originated in a man between 18 and 35 years old with active or convalescent COVID-19. Here the CDR3 DNA reads TGTGCCAGCAGTCCCCCGGACAGGGGTCGAGACTATGGCTACACCTTC. This sequence encodes CASSPPDRGRDYGYTF.